This T cell receptor (beta chain) was retrieved from a study of blood T cell repertoires in COVID-19. On the study more broadly: COVID-19 samples, acute and convalescent, were from the United States, Italy and Spain.

In Seattle, patients joined the study during active infection and were tracked longitudinally. In its sample, this clone was seen once. J lost 5 bases, V lost 2 bases, and 11 bases had no gene match. Germline V CDR1 and CDR2: KGHSH, LQKENI. The length of the CDR3 is 16 residues. Only in-frame clones appear in the TCRdb table, and some are missing; sequencing was by immunoSEQ multiplex PCR. The sample records 95,000 or so clones, 81% being singletons. Material for sequencing was peripheral blood. This receptor was taken from a man older than 75 with COVID-19, enrolled during active disease. The chain is built from TRBV18 and TRBJ2-7; 8 bases align to TRBD1. In nucleotides, the CDR3 is TGTGCCAGCTCACCAATCCGCGGGGACAGGACGAACGAGCAGTACTTC. Translation gives CASSPIRGDRTNEQYF.